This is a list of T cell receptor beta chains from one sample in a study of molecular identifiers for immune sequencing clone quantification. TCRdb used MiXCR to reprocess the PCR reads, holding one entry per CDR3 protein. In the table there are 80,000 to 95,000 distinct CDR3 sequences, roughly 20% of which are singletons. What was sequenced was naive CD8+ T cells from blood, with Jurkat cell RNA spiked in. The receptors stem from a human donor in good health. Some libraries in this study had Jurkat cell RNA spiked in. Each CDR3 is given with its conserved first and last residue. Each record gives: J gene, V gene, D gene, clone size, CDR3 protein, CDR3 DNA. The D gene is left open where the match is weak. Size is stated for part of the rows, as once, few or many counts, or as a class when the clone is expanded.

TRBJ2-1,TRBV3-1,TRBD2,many,CASSRGSGRGSYNEQFF,TGTGCCAGCAGCCGGGGTAGCGGGAGGGGTTCCTACAATGAGCAGTTCTTC
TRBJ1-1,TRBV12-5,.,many,CASDKEYTEAFF,TGTGCTAGTGACAAAGAGTACACTGAAGCTTTCTTT
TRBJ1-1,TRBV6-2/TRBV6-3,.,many,CASSHLTVNTEAFF,TGTGCCAGCAGTCACCTGACAGTTAACACTGAAGCTTTCTTT
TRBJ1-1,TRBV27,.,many,CASSLTVSFTFF,TGTGCCAGCAGTTTAACCGTCTCGTTTACTTTCTTT
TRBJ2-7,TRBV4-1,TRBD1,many,CASSQEGTGVYEQYF,TGCGCCAGCAGCCAAGAAGGGACAGGGGTTTACGAGCAGTACTTC
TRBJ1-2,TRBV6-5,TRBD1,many,CASSYRLIDRGTNYYGYTF,TGTGCCAGCAGTTATAGGTTAATCGACAGGGGCACAAATTACTATGGCTACACCTTC
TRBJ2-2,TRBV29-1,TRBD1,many,CSVSRDRPPDTGELFF,TGCAGCGTTTCCCGGGACAGGCCGCCGGACACCGGGGAGCTGTTTTTT
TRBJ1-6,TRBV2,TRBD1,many,CASSEAQGAPNSPLHF,TGTGCCAGCAGTGAAGCACAGGGGGCGCCTAATTCACCCCTCCACTTT
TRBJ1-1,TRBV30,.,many,CAWSVMGANEAFF,TGTGCCTGGAGTGTGATGGGGGCAAATGAAGCTTTCTTT
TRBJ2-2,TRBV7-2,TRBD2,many,CASSLTMGTSLNTGELFF,TGTGCCAGCAGCTTAACCATGGGGACTAGCCTGAACACCGGGGAGCTGTTTTTT
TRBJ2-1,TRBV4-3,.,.,CASSQVAESYNEQFF,TGCGCCAGCAGCCAAGTAGCGGAGTCCTACAATGAGCAGTTCTTC
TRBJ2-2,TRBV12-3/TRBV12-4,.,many,CASRFLSWGNTGELFF,TGTGCCAGCAGATTCCTGTCGTGGGGGAACACCGGGGAGCTGTTTTTT
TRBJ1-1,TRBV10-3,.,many,CAISGRMGVNTEAFF,TGTGCCATCAGTGGGAGAATGGGGGTGAACACTGAAGCTTTCTTT
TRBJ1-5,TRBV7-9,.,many,CASSPGFSNQPQHF,TGTGCCAGCAGCCCGGGGTTTAGCAATCAGCCCCAGCATTTT
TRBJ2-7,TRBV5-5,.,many,CASSLWAGSGYEQYF,TGTGCCAGCAGCTTGTGGGCAGGGAGTGGGTACGAGCAGTACTTC
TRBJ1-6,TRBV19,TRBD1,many,CASRTLDRDYNSPLHF,TGTGCCAGTAGAACCCTGGACAGGGACTATAATTCACCCCTCCACTTT
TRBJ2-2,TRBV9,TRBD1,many,CASSVMTGETGELFF,TGTGCCAGCAGCGTAATGACAGGGGAGACCGGGGAGCTGTTTTTT
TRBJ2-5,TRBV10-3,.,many,CAISDPGRLEKETQYF,TGTGCCATCAGTGACCCTGGGAGACTAGAGAAAGAGACCCAGTACTTC
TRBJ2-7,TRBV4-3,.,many,CASSQGVGVAYEQYF,TGCGCCAGCAGCCAAGGCGTGGGAGTTGCCTACGAGCAGTACTTC
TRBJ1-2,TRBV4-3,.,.,CASSQDFPLNPYGYTF,TGCGCCAGCAGCCAAGATTTTCCCCTTAATCCATATGGCTACACCTTC
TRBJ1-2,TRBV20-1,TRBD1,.,CSARDRDSNYGYTF,TGCAGTGCCAGAGACAGGGACTCTAACTATGGCTACACCTTC
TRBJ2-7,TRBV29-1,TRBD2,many,CSVEGRSSGGSYEQYF,TGCAGCGTTGAAGGTAGATCTAGCGGGGGGTCCTACGAGCAGTACTTC
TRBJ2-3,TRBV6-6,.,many,CASHSVTSDTQYF,TGTGCCAGCCACTCCGTGACCTCAGATACGCAGTATTTT